Detailed here is one T cell receptor (beta chain). Its antigen is not known. Using immunoSEQ multiplex PCR, the repertoire was profiled, and TCRdb retains in-frame clones only, with some absent. Found here are a few hundred thousand clones, 80% to 90% of them singletons; the top ten hold almost 7.5%. Regarding treatment: roughly 19 received Ad26.COV2.S at low or high dose, single or two shots; about 5 received placebo; per-sample allocation not given. Collection of samples fell on day 63 after the first vaccine or placebo injection. Aged 18-55 years, donor was enrolled in Boston in 2020. V shed 3 bases and J 9 bases; nucleotides not matched to a gene: 11. This CDR3 has 16 residues. The germline V gene has CDR1 LGHNA and CDR2 YSLEER. The source of the sample is a study of Ad26.COV2.S vaccination and SARS-CoV-2 variants. About the study: Donor joined the COV1001 Ad26.COV2.S trial arm. Ad26.COV2.S was injected intramuscularly once or twice, 56 days apart.

Study conclusions and caveats: From the TCR breadth and depth analyses, total T cell responses may have been underestimated.

Sequences were derived from peripheral blood, sampled in a trial of Ad26.COV2.S vaccine versus placebo. The chain employs TRBV4-3 and TRBJ2-1; the match to TRBD1 covers 10 bases. The receptor comes from a person between 18 and 65 years old who received the Ad26.COV2.S COVID-19 vaccine or a placebo. The CDR3: CASSHAFRQGAIEQFF. DNA for the CDR3: TGCGCCAGCAGCCATGCGTTTAGACAGGGGGCGATTGAGCAGTTCTTC.